This T cell receptor (beta chain) comes out of a study of T cell responses to AZD1222 COVID-19 vaccine. Second-dose timings of about 4 or about 12 weeks were pooled. Measured with immunoSEQ multiplex PCR; TCRdb has only the in-frame clones, and not every one. The data show roughly 120,000 clones, about 86% seen once. CDR3 length: 14 amino acids. The germline V and J ends were trimmed by 0 bases and 4 bases, with 11 bases remaining between them. Germline CDR1 and CDR2: SGHRS and YFSETQ. This specimen consisted of peripheral blood, obtained 28 days after the second AZD1222 dose. The chain carries TRBV5-1 and TRBJ2-7; unclear D gene. This sequence was found in an adult who received the AZD1222 COVID-19 vaccine. The CDR3 loop is CASSLEGLSYEQYF. CDR3 coding DNA: TGCGCCAGCAGCTTGGAAGGGTTGTCGTACGAGCAGTACTTC.